This T cell receptor beta chain was recorded in a study of Graves' ophthalmopathy and Graves' hyperthyroidism. Of note for this clonotype: Its antigen is as yet unknown.

V was trimmed by 6 bases and J by 3 bases, leaving 20 bases between them. The germline CDR1 and CDR2 sequences are ENHRY and SYGVKD. There are 16 residues in the CDR3. General observations from the study: The model achieved 55% to 71% sensitivity and less than 85% specificity for ophthalmopathy progression. For separating ophthalmopathy from stable hyperthyroidism, a 13-signature model gave 85% to 90% sensitivity and around 80% specificity.

CDR3 regions of TCR beta were amplified from RNA transcripts. Scientists carried out first-round RT-PCR using HTBI primers and then a second-round multiplex PCR. TCRdb called the multiplex PCR reads again in MiXCR, with one record for every CDR3 protein. Found here are 40,000 to 45,000 distinct CDR3 sequences, 52% of them singletons; the top ten hold roughly a sixth. As diagnostic evidence, clinical symptoms, serum thyroxine, TRAb, thyroid ultrasound and orbital computed tomography were relied upon. The gene calls are TRBV10-3 and TRBJ1-1; possible D gene TRBD1, 6 bases. The receptor was derived from an adult man with Graves' ophthalmopathy. Sequenced: peripheral blood. The CDR3 spells CAISSGGAKEDTEAFF. CDR3 nucleotide sequence: TGTGCCATCAGCAGCGGGGGGGCTAAAGAGGACACTGAAGCTTTCTTT.